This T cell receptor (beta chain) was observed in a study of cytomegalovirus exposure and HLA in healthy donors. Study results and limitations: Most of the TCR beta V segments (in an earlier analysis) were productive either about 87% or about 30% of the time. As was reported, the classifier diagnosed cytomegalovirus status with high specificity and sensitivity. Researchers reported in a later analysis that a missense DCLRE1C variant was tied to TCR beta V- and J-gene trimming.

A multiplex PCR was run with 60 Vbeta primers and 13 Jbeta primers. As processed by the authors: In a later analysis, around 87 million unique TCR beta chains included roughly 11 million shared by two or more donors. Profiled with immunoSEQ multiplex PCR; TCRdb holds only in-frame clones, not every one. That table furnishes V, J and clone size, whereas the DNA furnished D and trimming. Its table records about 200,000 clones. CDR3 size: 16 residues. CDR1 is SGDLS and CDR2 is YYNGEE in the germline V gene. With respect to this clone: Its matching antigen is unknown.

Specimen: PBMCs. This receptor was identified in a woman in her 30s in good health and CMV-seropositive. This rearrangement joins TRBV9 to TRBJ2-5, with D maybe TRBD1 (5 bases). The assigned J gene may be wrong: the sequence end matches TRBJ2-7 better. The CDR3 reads CASSVVDSHPSYEQYF. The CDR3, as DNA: TGTGCCAGCAGCGTAGTAGACAGCCATCCCTCCTACGAGCAGTACTTC.